The present entry profiles one TCR beta chain with its context. The target antigen is unknown. The data originate from a study of T cells in Graves' hyperthyroidism and ophthalmopathy. Overall study findings and caveats: Prediction of ophthalmopathy progression came a median around 6 months pre-onset. Using 13 V-J features, a model discriminated ophthalmopathy from stable hyperthyroidism. Most thyroid-expanded clonotypes above 0.001 were also found in blood.

Researchers took RNA transcripts and amplified the TCR beta CDR3 regions from them. First-round RT-PCR of the TCR CDR3 relied on the HTBI primer set. Using its own MiXCR run on the multiplex PCR reads, TCRdb lists one record per CDR3 protein. The sample lists roughly 500,000 distinct CDR3 sequences; 46% were seen once. Germline values: CDR1 ENHRY, CDR2 SYGVKD. The CDR3 runs 13 residues. Trimming took 10 bases from V and 1 from J, leaving 14 bases between them. Orbital computed tomography, thyroid ultrasound, serum thyroxine and TRAb, and clinical symptoms together informed the diagnoses. This rearrangement joins TRBV10-3 to TRBJ2-7; no firm D call. This TCR was recovered from an adult woman with Graves' disease, either hyperthyroidism or ophthalmopathy (not recorded which). Source material: peripheral blood or thyroid tissue (not recorded which). CDR3 amino acids: CASTQQRSYEQYF. CDR3 DNA: TGTGCCAGCACCCAACAACGATCCTACGAGCAGTACTTC.